The next 29 T cell receptor beta chains were all read from a single sample in a study of blood T cell repertoires in COVID-19. Some clones are missing from TCRdb's copy, which holds only in-frame ones; the method was immunoSEQ multiplex PCR. The sample consists of fewer than 300,000 clones, 91% of them appearing once. Sequencing was performed on peripheral blood. Receptors were obtained from a person aged 18-29 years with COVID-19, enrolled during active disease.

The chain recombines TRBV28 with TRBJ2-7; 11 nucleotides line up with TRBD1. The CDR3 is made up of 15 amino acids. Germline CDR1 and CDR2: MDHEN and SYDVKM. With 3 bases clipped from V and 2 bases from J, the junction kept 3 bases outside the gene matches. CDR3: CASSFGQGAAYEQYF. For the CDR3, the DNA is TGTGCCAGCAGTTTTGGACAGGGGGCTGCCTACGAGCAGTACTTC.

The V and J genes are TRBV2 and TRBJ2-1; D gene ambiguous. The CDR3 is 13 amino acids. Germline V gene lookup returns CDR1 SNHLY and CDR2 FYNNEI. V lost 7 bases and J 4 bases, leaving 11 bases between the germline ends. DNA for the CDR3: TGTGCCAGCATTCTGGGCCGTTACAATGAGCAGTTCTTC. The encoded protein is CASILGRYNEQFF.

The rearrangement links TRBV5-6 to TRBJ2-2; D is unresolved. Trimming left V 0 bases short and J 5 bases short, with 8 bases between. The V gene's germline CDR1 is SGHDT and CDR2 YYEEEE. The CDR3 has 14 residues. The CDR3 loop reads CASSLDRSTGELFF. CDR3 nucleotide sequence: TGTGCCAGCAGCTTGGACAGAAGTACCGGGGAGCTGTTTTTT.

The CDR3 is CATSDSTDIQPQHF. In nucleotides, the CDR3 is TGTGCCACCAGTGATTCGACAGATATCCAGCCCCAGCATTTT. The chain combines TRBV24-1 with TRBJ1-5; a weak D match, TRBD1 (5 bases). The CDR3 is made up of 14 amino acids. Germline CDR1 reads KGHDR; CDR2 reads SFDVKD. Between the trimmed V and J ends, which lost 2 bases and 7 bases, there was a span of 11 bases.

The CDR3 region has the DNA TGCGCCAGCAGCCAAGATAGGCAGGGTCCACTAAATGAAAAACTGTTTTTT. This gives the protein CASSQDRQGPLNEKLFF. The chain uses TRBV4-1 and TRBJ1-4, with D possibly TRBD1 on 5 matching bases. This CDR3 has 17 residues. Germline CDR1 is MGHRA and CDR2 is YSYEKL. V was shortened by 0 bases and J by 5 bases, with 16 bases between the two germline ends.

J is TRBJ1-2 and V is TRBV6-5; possibly TRBD1 for D (6 bases). This CDR3 is built from 13 residues. Trimming pared 3 bases from V and 5 bases from J, leaving 10 bases between. CDR1 and CDR2 from the germline V gene are MNHEY and SVGAGI. For the CDR3, the DNA is TGTGCCAGCAGTTATCACAGGGAGTATGGCTACACCTTC. It encodes CASSYHREYGYTF.

The V gene is TRBV5-1, the J gene TRBJ2-2; tentatively, D is TRBD1 (6 bases). The CDR3 has 15 amino acids. CDR1 is SGHRS, CDR2 YFSETQ, per germline. V was cut by 9 bases and J by 0 bases, with 15 bases left in between. This chain's CDR3 is CATARDNSNTGELFF. CDR3 in DNA: TGCGCCACCGCGAGGGACAACTCGAACACCGGGGAGCTGTTTTTT.

This clone was observed a handful of times. This chain uses TRBV4-1 with TRBJ1-5; the match to TRBD1 covers 7 bases. With V trimmed by 1 base and J by 13 bases, 10 bases remained unmatched. CDR1 is MGHRA, CDR2 YSYEKL, per germline. The CDR3 extends over 14 amino acids. This chain's CDR3 is CASSQAPGDSHQHF. Written as DNA, the CDR3 is TGCGCCAGCAGCCAAGCACCCGGGGACAGTCATCAGCATTTT.

The J gene is TRBJ2-7, the V gene TRBV14; 8 bases are a match to TRBD1. Per germline, CDR1 SGHDN and CDR2 FVKESK. This CDR3 contains 11 residues. Trimming cost V 3 bases and J 12 bases; bases outside gene matches: 4. CDR3 amino acids: CASSQDRVTYF. CDR3 in DNA: TGTGCCAGCAGCCAGGACAGGGTTACGTACTTC. Complete variable domain (other parts from reference TRBV14 and TRBJ2-7): EAGVTQFPSHSVIEKGQTVTLRCDPISGHDNLYWYRRVMGKEIKFLLHFVKESKQDESGMPNNRFLAERTGGTYSTLKVQPAELEDSGVYFCASSQDRVTYFGPGTRLTVT.

The gene calls are TRBV29-1 and TRBJ2-1, with a possible D match to TRBD2 (5 bases). Germline-derived CDR1 and CDR2 are SQVTM and ANQGSEA. Trimming shortened V by 1 base and J by 9 bases, and 22 bases separated the two germline ends. This CDR3 is 16 amino acids long. CDR3 nucleotide sequence: TGCAGCGTTGAAGGATTAGGGCTAGCCCGAATATCTGAGCAGTTCTTC. Its protein product is CSVEGLGLARISEQFF.

The V call is TRBV7-9, the J call TRBJ1-4; the D gene is possibly TRBD1 (5 bases). This CDR3 is built from 14 residues. CDR1 is SEHNR and CDR2 is FQNEAQ in the germline V gene (reference sequence). V lost 2 bases and J lost 4, with 8 bases in between. DNA for the CDR3: TGTGCCAGCAGCTTAATGGGGCTTAATGAAAAACTGTTTTTT. It translates to CASSLMGLNEKLFF.

This chain joins TRBV4-1 and TRBJ2-7, with D maybe TRBD1 (6 bases). Germline V lookup: CDR1 MGHRA, CDR2 YSYEKL. Between the trimmed V and J ends, which lost 0 bases and 2 bases, there was a span of 11 bases. This CDR3 is built from 15 residues. CDR3 sequence (DNA): TGCGCCAGCAGCCAAGAGGGACACGGGACCTACGAGCAGTACTTC. It specifies CASSQEGHGTYEQYF.

The chain joins TRBV6-5 to TRBJ1-6, with D maybe TRBD1 (6 bases). The ends were cut back, 6 bases at V and 10 bases at J, with 13 bases in the middle. The CDR3 totals 13 residues. Per germline, CDR1 MNHEY and CDR2 SVGAGI. This CDR3 reads CASSTDQGSPLHF. The CDR3 DNA follows: TGTGCCAGCAGCACGGACCAGGGGTCACCCCTCCACTTT.

The CDR3 sequence is CASSLSLAGSYEQYF. Here the CDR3 DNA reads TGTGCCAGCAGCTTAAGTCTAGCGGGCTCCTACGAGCAGTACTTC. The V gene is TRBV13, the J gene TRBJ2-7; the match to TRBD2 covers 8 bases. The CDR3 spans 15 residues. CDR1 PRHDT and CDR2 FYEKMQ come from the germline V gene (reference sequence). Germline trimming cut 2 bases from V and 0 bases from J; bases unmatched to any gene: 3.

The chain carries TRBV4-3 and TRBJ1-2, with TRBD1 matching 9 bases. J was trimmed by 4 bases and V by 5 bases; bases with no gene match: 11. CDR1 and CDR2 from the germline V gene are LGHNA and YSLEER. This CDR3 has 16 residues. CDR3 in amino acids: CASSSGTGITGYGYTF. CDR3 sequence (DNA): TGCGCCAGCAGCTCTGGGACAGGGATCACCGGCTATGGCTACACCTTC.

The CDR3 bases are TGTGCCAGCGGAGGGACAGGACGTGAAAAACTGTTTTTT. This sequence encodes CASGGTGREKLFF. This chain uses TRBV2 with TRBJ1-4; 8 bases fit TRBD1. The CDR3 runs 13 residues. V trimming: 8 bases; J trimming: 7 bases; junction bases outside the gene matches: 6. Germline V lookup: CDR1 SNHLY, CDR2 FYNNEI.

The CDR3 DNA sequence: TGTGCCAGCAGTTACGGACTAGCGGGCTCCTACGAGCAGTACTTC. Translating it yields CASSYGLAGSYEQYF. The V and J genes are TRBV6-2 or TRBV6-3 and TRBJ2-7; TRBD2 agrees at 11 bases. Trimming cost V 2 bases and J 0 bases; bases outside gene matches: 0. This CDR3 spans 15 amino acids. CDR1 MNHEY and CDR2 SVGEGT come from the germline V gene.

The chain links TRBV6-5 to TRBJ2-3, with 11 nucleotides matching TRBD1. The CDR3 length is 15 residues. Per germline, CDR1 MNHEY and CDR2 SVGAGI. V lost 0 bases, J lost 6 bases, and 2 bases stayed unmatched. The DNA for the CDR3 is TGTGCCAGCAGTTACTCGGGACAGGGGGACGATACGCAGTATTTT. Its translation: CASSYSGQGDDTQYF.

This clone occurred once. The chain has TRBV6-4 and TRBJ2-1, with 7 bases lining up with TRBD1. Germline trimming cut 6 bases from V and 5 bases from J; bases unmatched to any gene: 10. The CDR3 runs to 15 residues. The germline V gene encodes CDR1 MRHNA and CDR2 SNTAGT. The CDR3 DNA reads TGTGCCAGCAGCGAGACAGGGATCCCCAACAATGAGCAGTTCTTC. This translates into CASSETGIPNNEQFF.

The V call is TRBV5-4, the J call TRBJ2-7; D is possibly TRBD1 (5 bases). Trimming pared 2 bases from V and 1 base from J, leaving 7 bases between. CDR1 is SGHNT and CDR2 is YYREEE in the germline V gene (reference sequence). CDR3 length: 13 amino acids. This CDR3 reads CASSFDRSYEQYF. The CDR3 bases are TGTGCCAGCAGCTTCGACAGATCCTACGAGCAGTACTTC. Variable domain in full (rest from reference TRBV5-4 and TRBJ2-7): ETGVTQSPTHLIKTRGQQVTLRCSSQSGHNTVSWYQQALGQGPQFIFQYYREEENGRGNFPPRFSGLQFPNYSSELNVNALELDDSALYLCASSFDRSYEQYFGPGTRLTVT.

On this clone: One end of the junction does not line up with germline, which may come from a read error. The chain combines TRBV5-6 with TRBJ2-1; unclear D gene. Per germline, CDR1 SGHDT and CDR2 YYEEEE. This CDR3 comprises 12 residues. The CDR3 DNA reads TGTGCCAGCAGCCCTTCCTTCAATGAGCAGTTCTTC. It encodes CASSPSFNEQFF.

The V gene is TRBV5-1, the J gene TRBJ2-1, with 9 nucleotides matching TRBD2. The CDR3 runs to 14 residues. Looked up from germline, CDR1 is SGHRS and CDR2 is YFSETQ. The V segment lost 6 bases and the J segment 5 bases; nucleotides outside the gene matches: 6. For the CDR3, the DNA is TGCGCCAGCAAGGCGGGAGGGTCCGACAATGAGCAGTTCTTC. Protein product: CASKAGGSDNEQFF.

This rearrangement joins TRBV4-1 to TRBJ1-1; D may be TRBD1 (5 bases). This CDR3 has 14 residues. In germline, CDR1 is MGHRA, CDR2 YSYEKL. Trimming left V 0 bases short and J 3 bases short, with 8 bases between. The CDR3 nucleotides are TGCGCCAGCAGCCAAGAGCCCAGGGACACTGAAGCTTTCTTT. Translated: CASSQEPRDTEAFF.

This chain uses TRBV19 with TRBJ2-5, with 10 bases aligning to TRBD2. Germline-derived CDR1 and CDR2 are LNHDA and SQIVND (reference sequence). The ends lost 1 base at V and 9 bases at J; junction bases unmatched: 5. The CDR3 totals 14 residues. The CDR3: CASSIGTSGASQYF. In nucleotides, the CDR3 is TGTGCCAGTAGTATAGGAACTAGCGGGGCATCCCAGTACTTC.

Only one count was recorded for this clone. The chain combines TRBV4-1 with TRBJ1-2; D is possibly TRBD1 (6 bases). The germline gives CDR1 MGHRA, CDR2 YSYEKL. The CDR3 spans 14 residues. Trimming cost V 4 bases and J 6 bases, with 15 bases left between them. The CDR3 sequence: CASSLRTEPHGYTF. The CDR3 DNA reads as TGCGCCAGCAGCCTGCGGACAGAACCTCATGGCTACACCTTC.

This clone was picked up one time. CDR3 sequence: CASTNPGRAAGEQYF. DNA for the CDR3: TGTGCCAGTACAAACCCCGGACGGGCCGCGGGCGAGCAGTACTTC. This chain uses TRBV19 with TRBJ2-7; D is perhaps TRBD2 (5 bases). This CDR3 has 15 amino acids. The germline gives CDR1 LNHDA, CDR2 SQIVND (reference sequence). Trimming shortened V by 7 bases and J by 6 bases, and 22 bases separated the two germline ends. The whole variable domain, filled in from reference TRBV19 and TRBJ2-7, reads DGGITQSPKYLFRKEGQNVTLSCEQNLNHDAMYWYRQDPGQGLRLIYYSQIVNDFQKGDIAEGYSVSREKKESFPLTVTSAQKNPTAFYLCASTNPGRAAGEQYFGPGTRLTVT.

This clone was recorded only once. This sequence joins TRBV28 and TRBJ2-1, with D perhaps TRBD1 (6 bases). This CDR3 is built from 12 residues. The V gene's germline CDR1 is MDHEN and CDR2 SYDVKM. V lost 2 bases and J 7 bases, leaving 6 bases between the germline ends. The CDR3 DNA sequence: TGTGCCAGCAGTTTACAGGGGAATGAGCAGTTCTTC. Encoded protein: CASSLQGNEQFF.

This clone was observed a single time. The CDR3 bases are TGTGCCAGCAGTTTAACGACAGGGACACGGACTGAAGCTTTCTTT. Amino acid sequence: CASSLTTGTRTEAFF. The chain links TRBV27 to TRBJ1-1, with 7 bases fitting TRBD1. CDR1 is MNHEY and CDR2 is SMNVEV in the germline V gene (reference sequence). The CDR3 consists of 15 residues. Trimming at V came to 2 bases and at J to 5 bases, leaving 8 bases not matched to a gene.

The rearrangement uses TRBV20-1 and TRBJ2-6; possibly TRBD1 for D (6 bases). This CDR3 spans 14 amino acids. The V end lost 3 bases, the J end lost 7 bases, and 13 bases lay between the germline ends. Germline V CDR1 and CDR2: DFQATT, SNEGSKA (reference sequence). CDR3 nucleotides: TGCAGTGCTAGTCCACAGGGTCGAGCCAACGTCCTGACTTTC. Its protein product is CSASPQGRANVLTF.